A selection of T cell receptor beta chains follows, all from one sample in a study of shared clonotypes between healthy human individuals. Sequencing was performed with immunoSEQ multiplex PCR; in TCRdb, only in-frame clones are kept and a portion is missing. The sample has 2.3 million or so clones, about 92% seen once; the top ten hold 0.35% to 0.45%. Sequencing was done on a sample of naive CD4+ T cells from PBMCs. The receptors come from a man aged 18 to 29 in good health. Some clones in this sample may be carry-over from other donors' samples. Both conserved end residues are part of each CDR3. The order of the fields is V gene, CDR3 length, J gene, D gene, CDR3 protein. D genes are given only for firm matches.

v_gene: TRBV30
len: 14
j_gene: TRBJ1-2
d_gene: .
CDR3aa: CATERGGKWNGYTF

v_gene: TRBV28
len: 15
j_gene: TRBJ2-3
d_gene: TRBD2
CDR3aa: CASSTSGARADTQYF

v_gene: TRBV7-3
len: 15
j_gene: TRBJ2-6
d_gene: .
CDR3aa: CASAPGVPGANVLTF

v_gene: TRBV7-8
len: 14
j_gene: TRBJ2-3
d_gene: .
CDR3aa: CASSLDRSPDTQYF

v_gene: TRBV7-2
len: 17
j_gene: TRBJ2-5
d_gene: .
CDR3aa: CASSLGLGAPYQETQYF

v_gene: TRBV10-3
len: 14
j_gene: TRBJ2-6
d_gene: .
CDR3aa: CAISGSQEANVLTF

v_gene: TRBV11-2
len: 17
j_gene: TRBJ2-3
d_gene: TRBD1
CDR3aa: CASSPLRDRGFTDTQYF

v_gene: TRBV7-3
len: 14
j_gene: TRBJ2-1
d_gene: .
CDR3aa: CASSSAGPPSGQFF

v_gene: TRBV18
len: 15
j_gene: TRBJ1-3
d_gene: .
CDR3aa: CASSPSKAGGNTIYF

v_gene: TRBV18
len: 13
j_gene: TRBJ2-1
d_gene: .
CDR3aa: CASSQRGINEQFF

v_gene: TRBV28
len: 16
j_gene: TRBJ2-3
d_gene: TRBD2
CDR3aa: CATFSLAATSVDTQYF

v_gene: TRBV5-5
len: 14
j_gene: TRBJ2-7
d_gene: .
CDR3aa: CASSLGPGAYEQYF

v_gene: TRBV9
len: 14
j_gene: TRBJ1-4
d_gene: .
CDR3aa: CASSVAQGGEKLFF

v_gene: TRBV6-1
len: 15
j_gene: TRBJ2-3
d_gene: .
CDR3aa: CASSVGQPRTDTQYF

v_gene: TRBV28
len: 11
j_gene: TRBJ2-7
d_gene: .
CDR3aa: CASRASYEQYF

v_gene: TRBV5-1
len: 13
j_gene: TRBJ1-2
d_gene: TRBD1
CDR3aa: CASSRTGVYGYTF

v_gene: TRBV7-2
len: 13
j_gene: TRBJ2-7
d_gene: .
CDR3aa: CASSPRPPYEQYF

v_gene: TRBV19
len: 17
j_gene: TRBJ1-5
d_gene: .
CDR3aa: CASSMTWSRGGNQPQHF

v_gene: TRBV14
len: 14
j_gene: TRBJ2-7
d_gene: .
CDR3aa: CASRRGGSSYEQYF

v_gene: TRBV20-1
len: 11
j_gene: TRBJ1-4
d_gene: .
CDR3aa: CSASNSEKLFF

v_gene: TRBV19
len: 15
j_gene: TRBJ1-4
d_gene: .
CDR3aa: CASSAPRGGPEKLFF

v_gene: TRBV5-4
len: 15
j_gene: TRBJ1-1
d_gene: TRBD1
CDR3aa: CASSSPGQGNTEAFF

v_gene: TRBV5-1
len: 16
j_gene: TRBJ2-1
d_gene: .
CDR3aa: CASSLSGRTSYNEQFF

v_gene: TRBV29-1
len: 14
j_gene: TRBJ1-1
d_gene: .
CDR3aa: CSVAGLRMNTEAFF

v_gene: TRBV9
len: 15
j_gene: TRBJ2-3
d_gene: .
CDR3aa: CASSVTGMPADTQYF

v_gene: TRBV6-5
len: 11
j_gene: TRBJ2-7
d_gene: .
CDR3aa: CASSYSGEQYF

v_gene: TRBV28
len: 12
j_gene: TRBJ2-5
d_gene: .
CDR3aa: CASSPPAVTQYF

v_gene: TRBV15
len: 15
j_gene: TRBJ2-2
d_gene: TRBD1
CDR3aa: CATSRDHTVTGGLFF

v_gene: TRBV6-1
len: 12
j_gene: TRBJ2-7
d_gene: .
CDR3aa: CASSADLREQYF

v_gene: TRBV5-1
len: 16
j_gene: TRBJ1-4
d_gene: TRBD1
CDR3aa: CASSLSGQAVNEKLFF

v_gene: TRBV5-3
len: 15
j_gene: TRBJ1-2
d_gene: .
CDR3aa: CARSLFGPGPRGYTF

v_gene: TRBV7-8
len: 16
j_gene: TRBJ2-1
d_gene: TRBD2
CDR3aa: CASSFQSGRVVDEQFF

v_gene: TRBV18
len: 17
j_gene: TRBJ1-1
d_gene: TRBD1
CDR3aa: CASSPLDRNKPNTEAFF

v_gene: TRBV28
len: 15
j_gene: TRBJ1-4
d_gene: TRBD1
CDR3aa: CASSARQGHNEKLFF

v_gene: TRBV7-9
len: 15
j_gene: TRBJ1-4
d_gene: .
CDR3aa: CASSGRQTSDEKLFF

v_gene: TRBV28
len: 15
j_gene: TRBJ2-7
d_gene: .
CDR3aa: CASSLYRGEGYEQYF

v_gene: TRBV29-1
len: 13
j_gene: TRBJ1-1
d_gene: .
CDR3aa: CSVARMLNTEAFF

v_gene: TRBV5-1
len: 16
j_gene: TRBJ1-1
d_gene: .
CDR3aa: CASSLGSARRYTEAFF

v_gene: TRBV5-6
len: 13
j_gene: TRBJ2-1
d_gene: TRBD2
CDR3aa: CASSPGLAGGKFF

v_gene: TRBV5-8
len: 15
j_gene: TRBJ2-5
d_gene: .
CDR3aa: CASSPRWGIQETQYF

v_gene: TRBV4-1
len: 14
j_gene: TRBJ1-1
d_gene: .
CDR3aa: CASSQEQSNTEAFF

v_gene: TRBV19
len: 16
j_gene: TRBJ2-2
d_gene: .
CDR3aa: CASSIWGTGSGGELFF

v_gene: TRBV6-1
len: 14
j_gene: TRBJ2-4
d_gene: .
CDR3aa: CASSEAGKTNIQYF

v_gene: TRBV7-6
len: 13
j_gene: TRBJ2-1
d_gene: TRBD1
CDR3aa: CASSARQGTEQFF

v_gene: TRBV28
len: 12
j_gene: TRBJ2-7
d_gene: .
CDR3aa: CASSLTGFGQYF

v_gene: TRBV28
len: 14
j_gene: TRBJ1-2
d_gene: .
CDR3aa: CASRHLGEIYGYTF

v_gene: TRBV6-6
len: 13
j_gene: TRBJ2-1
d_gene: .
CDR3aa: CASSYFSNNEQFF

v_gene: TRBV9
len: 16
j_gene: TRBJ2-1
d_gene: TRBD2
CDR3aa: CASSPRGSGVYNEQFF

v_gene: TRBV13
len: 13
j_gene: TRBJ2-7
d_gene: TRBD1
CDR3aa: CASSLRGLYEQYF

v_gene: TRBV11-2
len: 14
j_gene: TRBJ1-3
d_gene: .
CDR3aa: CASSSRDIGNTIYF

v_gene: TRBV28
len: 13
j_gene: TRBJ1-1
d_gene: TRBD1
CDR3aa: CASSLGTSRGAFF

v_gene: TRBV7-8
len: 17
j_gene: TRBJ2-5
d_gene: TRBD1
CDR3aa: CASSLEGAGRVRETQYF